Listed below are T cell receptor beta chains from one sample, sequenced in a study of T cells in Graves' hyperthyroidism and ophthalmopathy. TCRdb ran MiXCR on the multiplex PCR reads and lists one entry per CDR3 protein. The table has roughly 500,000 distinct CDR3 sequences, approximately 48% seen once. Sequencing was performed on peripheral blood or thyroid tissue (not recorded which). The receptors were gathered from an adult woman with Graves' disease, either hyperthyroidism or ophthalmopathy (not recorded which). Both conserved end residues are part of each CDR3. Fields, in order: D gene, J gene, clone size, CDR3 length, V gene, CDR3 protein, CDR3 DNA. D genes are given only for firm matches. The size field is filled for only some rows; it gives once, few, many or a size class.

-,TRBJ1-1,-,11,TRBV20-1,CSARDAYEAFF,TGCAGTGCTAGAGACGCATATGAAGCTTTCTTT
-,TRBJ1-2,many,13,TRBV7-2,CASSLTAGDGYTF,TGTGCCAGCAGCTTAACCGCAGGGGATGGCTACACCTTC
-,TRBJ2-7,many,14,TRBV2,CASSWNLGSYEQYF,TGTGCCAGCAGTTGGAACCTGGGTTCCTACGAGCAGTACTTC
TRBD1,TRBJ2-2,-,16,TRBV29-1,CSVNKPGTGDTGELFF,TGCAGCGTCAACAAACCCGGGACAGGGGATACCGGGGAGCTGTTTTTT
-,TRBJ1-2,once,13,TRBV20-1,CSARGAGGYGYTF,TGCAGTGCTAGAGGAGCGGGAGGATATGGCTACACCTTC
TRBD1,TRBJ2-6,-,17,TRBV7-9,CASSNSQGAPGANVLTF,TGTGCCAGCAGCAACTCGCAGGGGGCGCCTGGGGCCAACGTCCTGACTTTC
-,TRBJ1-4,-,15,TRBV7-8,CASSLARTALWKLFF,TGTGCCAGCAGCTTAGCCAGGACAGCGCTCTGGAAACTGTTTTTT
-,TRBJ2-2,-,13,TRBV9,CASSPDRGGELFF,TGTGCCAGCAGCCCAGACCGAGGGGGGGAGCTGTTTTTT
TRBD2,TRBJ2-2,-,16,TRBV20-1,CSARDPGLAGSGELFF,TGCAGTGCTAGAGATCCGGGACTAGCGGGTTCCGGGGAGCTGTTTTTT
-,TRBJ1-6,-,14,TRBV7-9,CASSPVLDNSPLHF,TGTGCCAGCAGTCCAGTTTTAGATAATTCACCCCTCCACTTT
-,TRBJ1-3,many,17,TRBV9,CASSVGGRVLSGNTIYF,TGTGCCAGCAGCGTGGGGGGACGGGTCTTATCTGGAAACACCATATATTTT
TRBD2,TRBJ2-2,many,15,TRBV20-1,CSARRAGANTGELFF,TGCAGTGCTAGAAGAGCGGGAGCGAACACCGGGGAGCTGTTTTTT